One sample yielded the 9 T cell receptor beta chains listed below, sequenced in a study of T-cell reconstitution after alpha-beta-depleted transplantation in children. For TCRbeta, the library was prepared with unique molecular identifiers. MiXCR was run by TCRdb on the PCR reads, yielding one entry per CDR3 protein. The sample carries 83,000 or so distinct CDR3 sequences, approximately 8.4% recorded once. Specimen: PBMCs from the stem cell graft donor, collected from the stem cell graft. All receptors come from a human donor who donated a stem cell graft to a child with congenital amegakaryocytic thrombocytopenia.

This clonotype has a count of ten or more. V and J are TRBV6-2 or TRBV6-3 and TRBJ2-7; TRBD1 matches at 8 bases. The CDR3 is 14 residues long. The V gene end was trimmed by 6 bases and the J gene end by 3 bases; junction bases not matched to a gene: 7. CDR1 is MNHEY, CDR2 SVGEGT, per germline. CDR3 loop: CASSYAGGYYEQYF. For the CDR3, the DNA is TGTGCCAGCAGCTACGCAGGGGGCTACTACGAGCAGTACTTC.

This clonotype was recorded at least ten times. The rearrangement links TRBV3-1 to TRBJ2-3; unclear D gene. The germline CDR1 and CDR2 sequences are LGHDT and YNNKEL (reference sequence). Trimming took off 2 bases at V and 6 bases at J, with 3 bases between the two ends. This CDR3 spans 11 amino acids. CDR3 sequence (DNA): TGTGCCAGCAGCCAATCTGATACGCAGTATTTT. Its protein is CASSQSDTQYF.

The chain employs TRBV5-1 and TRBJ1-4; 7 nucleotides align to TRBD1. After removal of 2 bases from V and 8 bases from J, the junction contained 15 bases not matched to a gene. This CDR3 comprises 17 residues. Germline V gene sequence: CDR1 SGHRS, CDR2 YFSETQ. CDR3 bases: TGCGCCAGCAGCTTTTGGCCCCCGGGACAGCAGGCGGAAAAACTGTTTTTT. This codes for CASSFWPPGQQAEKLFF.

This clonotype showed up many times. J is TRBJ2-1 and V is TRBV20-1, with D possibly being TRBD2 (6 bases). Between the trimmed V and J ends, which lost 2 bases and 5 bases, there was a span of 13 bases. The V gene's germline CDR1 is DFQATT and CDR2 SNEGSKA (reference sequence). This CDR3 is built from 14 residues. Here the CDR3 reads CSARSPGLNNEQFF. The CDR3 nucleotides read TGCAGTGCTAGATCCCCGGGACTTAACAATGAGCAGTTCTTC.

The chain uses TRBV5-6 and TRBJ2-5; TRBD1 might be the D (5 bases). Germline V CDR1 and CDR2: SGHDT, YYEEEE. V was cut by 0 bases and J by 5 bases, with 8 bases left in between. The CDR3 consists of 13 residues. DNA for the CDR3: TGTGCCAGCAGCTTGGCGACAGACGAGACCCAGTACTTC. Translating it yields CASSLATDETQYF.

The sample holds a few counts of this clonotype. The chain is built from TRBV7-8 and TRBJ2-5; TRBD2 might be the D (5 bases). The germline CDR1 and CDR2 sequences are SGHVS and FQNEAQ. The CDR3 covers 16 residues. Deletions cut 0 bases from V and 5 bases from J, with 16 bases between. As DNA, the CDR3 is TGTGCCAGCAGCTTAGCTAGGCTAGGCGGGTCGGAGACCCAGTACTTC. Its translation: CASSLARLGGSETQYF.

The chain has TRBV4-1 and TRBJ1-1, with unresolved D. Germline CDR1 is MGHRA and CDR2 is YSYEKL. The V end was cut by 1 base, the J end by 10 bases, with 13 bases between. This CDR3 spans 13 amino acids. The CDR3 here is CASSQGAGWGAFF. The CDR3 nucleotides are TGCGCCAGCAGCCAAGGAGCAGGTTGGGGAGCTTTCTTT.

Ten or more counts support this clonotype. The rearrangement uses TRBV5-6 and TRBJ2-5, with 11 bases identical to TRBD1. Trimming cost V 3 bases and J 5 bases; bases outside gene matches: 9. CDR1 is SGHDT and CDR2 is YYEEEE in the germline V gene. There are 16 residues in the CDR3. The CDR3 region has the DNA TGTGCCAGCAGCTGGAGGACAGGGGGCTTTAGGGAGACCCAGTACTTC. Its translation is CASSWRTGGFRETQYF.

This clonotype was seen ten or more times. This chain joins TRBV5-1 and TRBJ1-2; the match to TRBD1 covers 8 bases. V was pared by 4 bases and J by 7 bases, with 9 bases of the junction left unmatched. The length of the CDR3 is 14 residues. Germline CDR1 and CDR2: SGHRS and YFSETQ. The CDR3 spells CASSPGQGRAGYTF. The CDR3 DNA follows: TGCGCCAGCAGCCCCGGACAGGGAAGAGCTGGCTACACCTTC.